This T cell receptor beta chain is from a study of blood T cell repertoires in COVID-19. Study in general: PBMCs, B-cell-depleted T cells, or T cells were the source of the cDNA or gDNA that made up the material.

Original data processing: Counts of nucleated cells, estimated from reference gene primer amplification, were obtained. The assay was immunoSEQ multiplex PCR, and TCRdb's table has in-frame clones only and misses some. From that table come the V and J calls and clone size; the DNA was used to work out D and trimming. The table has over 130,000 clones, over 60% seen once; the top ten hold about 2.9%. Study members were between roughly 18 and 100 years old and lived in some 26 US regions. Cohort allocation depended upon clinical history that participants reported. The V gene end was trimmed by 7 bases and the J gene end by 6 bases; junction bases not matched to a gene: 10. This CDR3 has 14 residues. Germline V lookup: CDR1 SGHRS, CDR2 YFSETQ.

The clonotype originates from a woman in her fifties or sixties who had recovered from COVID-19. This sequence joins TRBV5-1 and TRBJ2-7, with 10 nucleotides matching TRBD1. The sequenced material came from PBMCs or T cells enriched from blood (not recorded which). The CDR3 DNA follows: TGCGCCAGCTCCCAGGGACAGGGGCAAGGCGAGCAGTACTTC. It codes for CASSQGQGQGEQYF.